These 30 T cell receptor beta chains originate from one sample sequenced in a study of blood T cells in healthy people across ages. Together with a sample-barcoded 5' primer, a J-beta primer mix was included in a second PCR lasting roughly 6 to 12 cycles. MiXCR, run by TCRdb on the 5' RACE reads, gives a single entry per CDR3 protein. The table has 600,000 to 650,000 distinct CDR3 sequences, roughly 50% seen once; the top ten hold over 30%. The sample taken for sequencing was blood. The receptor set was obtained from a man aged 55 to 70 in good health.

A few counts support this clonotype. V gene TRBV28 combines with J gene TRBJ1-2; a possible D gene is TRBD1 (6 bases). The CDR3 totals 17 residues. Germline loops: CDR1 MDHEN, CDR2 SYDVKM. The V gene lost 2 bases and the J gene lost 4 bases, with 20 bases spanning the gap. The CDR3 loop reads CASSLGDTPWGFYGYTF. In DNA form, the CDR3 reads TGTGCCAGCAGTTTAGGGGACACCCCCTGGGGTTTCTATGGCTACACCTTC.

Concerning this clonotype itself: One end of the junction does not line up with germline, which may come from a read error. The chain is built from TRBV6-1 and TRBJ1-2; no firm D call. Germline V gene sequence: CDR1 MNHNS, CDR2 SASEGT. This CDR3 has 15 amino acids. CDR3 protein: CASSEAAHGRYGHTF. The CDR3 DNA sequence: TGTGCCAGCAGTGAAGCTGCACATGGACGGTATGGCCACACCTTC.

The chain recombines TRBV9 with TRBJ2-7, with 9 bases that match TRBD1. V dropped 0 bases and J dropped 6; count of bases not matched to a gene: 13. Germline CDR1 and CDR2: SGDLS and YYNGEE. This CDR3 is built from 17 residues. CDR3 sequence (DNA): TGTGCCAGCAGCGTAGCCCTATCACCCGGGACAGGGTTCGAGCAGTACTTC. Translating it yields CASSVALSPGTGFEQYF.

The V and J genes are TRBV19 and TRBJ2-3; D unclear. Germline V CDR1 and CDR2: LNHDA, SQIVND (reference sequence). This CDR3 is built from 13 residues. The ends were cut back, 10 bases at V and 4 bases at J, with 15 bases in the middle. CDR3 region: CATTRSVADTQYF. The CDR3 coding sequence is TGTGCCACCACGAGGAGCGTGGCAGATACGCAGTATTTT.

This chain links TRBV20-1 with TRBJ1-5; 9 bases are a match to TRBD1. The J segment lost 4 bases and the V segment lost 5 bases, leaving 6 bases of the junction unmatched. The CDR3 is made up of 14 amino acids. Germline V gene lookup returns CDR1 DFQATT and CDR2 SNEGSKA (reference sequence). DNA of the CDR3: TGCAGTGCTGGATCCGGGACAGGGAATCAGCCCCAGCATTTT. Protein product: CSAGSGTGNQPQHF.

The table lists this clonotype with a few counts. The rearrangement links TRBV12-3 or TRBV12-4 to TRBJ2-5; D is uncertain. The CDR3 sequence is 14 residues long. V gave up 6 bases and J gave up 7 bases, with 18 bases separating them. The CDR3 protein is CASSQRAVEWTQYF. Written as DNA, the CDR3 is TGTGCCAGCAGCCAAAGGGCGGTTGAGTGGACCCAGTACTTC.

The rearrangement links TRBV6-6 to TRBJ2-4; 10 positions agree with TRBD2. Matching the DNA end better, TRBJ2-7 makes the J call doubtful. Germline V gives CDR1 MNHNY, CDR2 SVGAGI (reference sequence). The CDR3 is 15 amino acids. CDR3 loop: CASSLPLAGANEQYF. The CDR3 DNA follows: TGTGCCAGCAGTCTCCCTCTAGCGGGGGCAAACGAGCAGTACTTC.

The V gene is TRBV4-2, the J gene TRBJ2-1, with D possibly TRBD1 on 5 matching bases. The end of the DNA aligns better with TRBJ2-7, so the J call may be wrong. Germline V gene sequence: CDR1 LGHNA, CDR2 YNFKEQ. The CDR3 sequence is 17 residues long. This CDR3 is CASSQEGAASSYNEQYF. For the CDR3, the DNA is TGTGCCAGCAGCCAAGAAGGGGCGGCAAGCTCCTACAATGAGCAGTACTTC.

This clonotype was seen a handful of times. The chain links TRBV11-3 to TRBJ2-1; D perhaps matches TRBD2 (5 bases). CDR1 is SGHNT, CDR2 YENEEA, per germline. The CDR3 length is 13 residues. The V end was cut by 5 bases, the J end by 13 bases, with 18 bases between. Here the CDR3 reads CASSVRDSTSQFF. The DNA for the CDR3 is TGTGCCAGCAGCGTACGGGATAGCACTAGTCAGTTCTTC.

The chain has TRBV7-2 and TRBJ1-1; no clear D. The CDR3 has 15 residues. The V and J ends lost 3 bases and 1 base respectively, with 12 bases between them. Per the germline V gene, CDR1 is SGHTA and CDR2 is FQGNSA. The CDR3 loop reads CASSFQSLANTEAFF. Here the CDR3 DNA reads TGTGCCAGCAGCTTCCAGTCTTTGGCGAACACTGAAGCTTTCTTT.

The chain is built from TRBV3-1 and TRBJ1-5; D gene unclear. The CDR3 has 14 residues. V gave up 0 bases and J gave up 0 bases, with 3 bases separating them. In germline, CDR1 is LGHDT, CDR2 YNNKEL (reference sequence). CDR3 region: CASSQDYSNQPQHF. In nucleotides, the CDR3 is TGTGCCAGCAGCCAAGACTATAGCAATCAGCCCCAGCATTTT.

This clonotype has just a few counts. V is TRBV20-1 and J is TRBJ2-6, with D perhaps matching TRBD2 (6 bases). V was clipped by 5 bases and J by 0 bases, with 20 bases between them. CDR3 length equals 18 residues. Looked up from germline, CDR1 is DFQATT and CDR2 is SNEGSKA (reference sequence). The CDR3 bases are TGCAGTGCTCCTCCCCGCGGGGTACTACGCTCTGGGGCCAACGTCCTGACTTTC. Translating it yields CSAPPRGVLRSGANVLTF.

The chain is built from TRBV24-1 and TRBJ2-5, with 12 bases identical to TRBD1. CDR3 length: 16 amino acids. J gave up 5 bases and V 3 bases, and 6 bases lay outside the gene matches. The V gene's germline CDR1 is KGHDR and CDR2 SFDVKD. The CDR3 nucleotides read TGTGCCACCAGTGATCCCGGGACAGGGGGCCGGGAGACCCAGTACTTC. Translation gives CATSDPGTGGRETQYF.

The gene calls are TRBV12-3 or TRBV12-4 and TRBJ2-3; the match to TRBD2 covers 8 bases. The CDR3 has 16 amino acids. Trimming removed 9 bases from V and 0 bases from J; junction bases left unmatched: 11. CDR3 nucleotide sequence: TGTGCCAGTGGTCCCCGGACTAGCTCTAGCACAGATACGCAGTATTTT. It is translated as CASGPRTSSSTDTQYF.

This sequence joins TRBV28 and TRBJ2-7, with 12 bases lining up with TRBD2. The CDR3 length is 14 residues. Germline V gene data show CDR1 as MDHEN and CDR2 as SYDVKM. Trimming removed 6 bases from V and 2 bases from J; junction bases left unmatched: 2. DNA of the CDR3: TGTGCCAGCAGATCTAGCGGGAGGGCCTACGAGCAGTACTTC. Encoded protein: CASRSSGRAYEQYF. Based on the CDR3 plus reference TRBV28 and TRBJ2-7, the full variable domain is DVKVTQSSRYLVKRTGEKVFLECVQDMDHENMFWYRQDPGLGLRLIYFSYDVKMKEKGDIPEGYSVSREKKERFSLILESASTNQTSMYLCASRSSGRAYEQYFGPGTRLTVT.

This clonotype was counted between two and nine times. V is TRBV5-5 and J is TRBJ1-2; no reliable D call. V was clipped by 4 bases and J by 2 bases, with 9 bases between them. Germline assignment: CDR1 SGHKS and CDR2 YYEKEE (reference sequence). CDR3 length: 13 residues. CDR3 amino acids: CASSVVSNYGYTF. The CDR3 region has the DNA TGTGCCAGCAGCGTGGTGTCAAACTATGGCTACACCTTC.

This rearrangement joins TRBV18 to TRBJ1-4; no clear D. The CDR3 consists of 14 residues. Germline CDR1 KGHSH, CDR2 LQKENI. Trimming stripped 6 bases from V and 0 bases from J, with 8 bases between. This CDR3 is CASSPHPTNEKLFF. CDR3 nucleotide sequence: TGTGCCAGCTCCCCCCATCCAACTAATGAAAAACTGTTTTTT.

The chain is built from TRBV27 and TRBJ2-4; 9 bases are shared with TRBD1. The germline CDR1 and CDR2 sequences are MNHEY and SMNVEV (reference sequence). Trimming took 4 bases from V and 0 from J; bases not matched to a gene: 10. The CDR3 is 18 amino acids. The CDR3 DNA sequence: TGTGCCAGCAGTTCGACCGGGACAGGGTGGCTAGCCAAAAACATTCAGTACTTC. Translation: CASSSTGTGWLAKNIQYF.

This clonotype was found a few times. This chain links TRBV11-2 with TRBJ2-7; a weak D match, TRBD2 (6 bases). CDR1 is SGHAT and CDR2 is FQNNGV in the germline V gene. The V gene lost 1 base and the J gene lost 0 bases, with 7 bases spanning the gap. The length of the CDR3 is 14 residues. Here the CDR3 reads CASSLARGSYEQYF. The CDR3 DNA follows: TGTGCCAGCAGCTTAGCGCGGGGCTCCTACGAGCAGTACTTC.

The J gene is TRBJ2-4, the V gene TRBV12-3 or TRBV12-4, with 11 bases identical to TRBD1. The CDR3 contains 15 residues. V trimming: 5 bases; J trimming: 8 bases; junction bases outside the gene matches: 8. The CDR3 region has the DNA TGTGCCAGCAGTGCTTGGACAGGGGGCGAGTACATTCAGTACTTC. Its translation is CASSAWTGGEYIQYF.

The J gene is TRBJ2-3, the V gene TRBV6-5, with a weak D call TRBD2 (5 bases). CDR1 is MNHEY and CDR2 is SVGAGI in the germline V gene. Trimming cost V 0 bases and J 1 base, with 8 bases left between them. The CDR3 has 15 amino acids. The CDR3 nucleotides are TGTGCCAGCAGTTACTCCTACGGGGGCACAGATACGCAGTATTTT. This translates into CASSYSYGGTDTQYF.

The chain couples TRBV6-6 to TRBJ2-7; 8 nucleotides agree with TRBD2. With the DNA end fitting TRBJ2-5 better, the J assignment may be wrong. CDR3 length equals 14 residues. CDR1 is MNHNY and CDR2 is SVGAGI in the germline V gene (reference sequence). The CDR3 region has the DNA TGTGCCAGCAGTTATCGGGGGGGCCACGAGACCCAGTACTTC. Its translation is CASSYRGGHETQYF.

A note on this clonotype: Possible read error: a much larger clone is one base away. This chain links TRBV7-2 with TRBJ2-5; D gene uncertain. V was pared by 5 bases and J by 7 bases, with 17 bases between. CDR1 is SGHTA and CDR2 is FQGNSA in the germline V gene. This CDR3 spans 14 amino acids. The CDR3 is CASSLAGPQVTQYF. CDR3 coding DNA: TGTGCCAGCAGCCTCGCCGGGCCTCAGGTGACCCAGTACTTC. Complete variable domain (other parts from reference TRBV7-2 and TRBJ2-5): GAGVSQSPSNKVTEKGKDVELRCDPISGHTALYWYRQSLGQGLEFLIYFQGNSAPDKSGLPSDRFSAERTGGSVSTLTIQRTQQEDSAVYLCASSLAGPQVTQYFGPGTRLLVL.

V gene TRBV5-1 combines with J gene TRBJ1-5, with D perhaps matching TRBD1 (5 bases). Germline CDR1 and CDR2: SGHRS and YFSETQ. The CDR3 is 14 amino acids. The V gene lost 0 bases and the J gene lost 4 bases, with 8 bases spanning the gap. For the CDR3, the DNA is TGCGCCAGCAGCTTGGCGCCAGGGAATCAGCCCCAGCATTTT. Encoded protein: CASSLAPGNQPQHF.

Only one count was recorded for this clonotype. The CDR3 sequence is CASSKPLGSENEQFF. The CDR3 nucleotides read TGTGCCAGCAGCAAACCCCTAGGGTCGGAGAATGAGCAGTTCTTC. The J gene is TRBJ2-1, the V gene TRBV21-1; the D call of TRBD1 is as the table states it, not checked on the DNA. TRBV21-1 is a recognized pseudogene. The CDR3 contains 15 residues.

This clonotype was counted between two and nine times. The chain has TRBV6-2 or TRBV6-3 and TRBJ2-5, with 9 bases that match TRBD2. CDR1 and CDR2 (germline): MNHEY, SVGEGT. V was clipped by 2 bases and J by 1 base; unmatched bases: 8. The length of the CDR3 is 17 residues. DNA of the CDR3: TGTGCCAGCAGTTACGCTCAAGCGGGGGGCGCCCAAGAGACCCAGTACTTC. Protein: CASSYAQAGGAQETQYF.

For the CDR3, the DNA is TGTGCCAGCAGTGAACAGGGAGAATTCGGCTACACCTTC. Amino acids: CASSEQGEFGYTF. The chain carries TRBV28 and TRBJ1-2; maybe TRBD1 (6 bases). The ends were cut back, 5 bases at V and 8 bases at J, with 15 bases in the middle. CDR1 is MDHEN, CDR2 SYDVKM, per germline. The CDR3 contains 13 residues.

A note on this clonotype: A much larger clone lies one base from this, so it may be a read error. The chain links TRBV20-1 to TRBJ2-5, with TRBD1 matching over 7 bases. The V and J ends lost 8 bases and 11 bases, in that order; junction bases with no gene match: 20. CDR3 length: 14 amino acids. The germline gives CDR1 DFQATT, CDR2 SNEGSKA (reference sequence). CDR3 in amino acids: CSRQGGTSRDEQYF. The CDR3, as DNA: TGCAGTCGACAGGGTGGGACCTCTAGGGATGAGCAGTACTTC.

This sequence joins TRBV29-1 and TRBJ1-2; D might be TRBD1 (6 bases). Germline loops: CDR1 SQVTM, CDR2 ANQGSEA. The CDR3 has 13 residues. V lost 3 bases and J lost 3, with 11 bases in between. The CDR3: CSVDPGADYGYTF. DNA for the CDR3: TGCAGCGTTGATCCGGGGGCAGACTATGGCTACACCTTC.

Only a few counts were recorded for this clonotype. V gene TRBV20-1 combines with J gene TRBJ1-2; 8 bases map to TRBD1. The V segment lost 1 base and the J segment 3 bases; nucleotides outside the gene matches: 16. The V gene's germline CDR1 is DFQATT and CDR2 SNEGSKA (reference sequence). This CDR3 comprises 18 residues. The CDR3 here is CSARVPPGTGTLDYGYTF. The CDR3 DNA reads as TGCAGTGCTAGAGTCCCACCCGGGACAGGAACCCTGGACTATGGCTACACCTTC.